This T cell receptor (beta chain) stems from a study of T cells in localized non-small cell lung cancer (dated by TCRdb to the early 2020s). As for the study more broadly: T cell repertoires of 200 to 250 early-stage NSCLC patients were analyzed, with tumors being compared against uninvolved tumor-adjacent lungs. All 240 or so NSCLC patients in the cohort were treatment-naive and had localized lung tumors that were resected. A mean age of roughly 64 years was recorded for the NSCLC patients, of whom approximately 130 were male and about a hundred were female.

The germline V and J ends show losses of 5 bases and 0 bases respectively, and no gene match explains 11 bases of the junction. From the cysteine through the phenylalanine, the CDR3 covers 18 amino acids. Of all the DNA, just the CDR3 is kept, 54 bases in frame from base 1. Sequences SGHVS (CDR1) and FNYEAQ (CDR2) are obtained from the germline V gene. TCR beta CDR3 regions were sequenced from DNA using the immunoSEQ Assay. The paper's data handling went like this. To compute T cell density, TCR beta template counts were normalized to usable DNA, which was estimated by amplifying housekeeping genes. The preseqR package was used to estimate richness by extrapolating to 400,000 templates for PBMC samples and to 120,000 templates for tissue samples. Clonality was calculated as one minus Pielou's evenness. Tissue-enriched TCRs were identified through differential abundance testing performed on productive amino-acid clonotypes, with a minimum total count of 5 and an alpha of 0.1. The Jaccard Index and the Morisita Overlap Index were used to measure repertoire overlap between compartments. GLIPH grouped TCR beta CDR3s together with public tetramer-defined viral CDR3s, and a viral motif had to include at least three viral sequences and also show V-gene enrichment. Entries here come from immuneACCESS through TCRdb and include only in-frame sequences with V and J called. Some clones fail to appear in such tables; in the studies checked, an unresolved V gene covers under half of the shortfall, and the cause of the remainder is unknown. V and J calls and clone size are given by that table; D and trimming were obtained from the DNA. Within this sample are some 30,000 clones, with 94% of them counted one time only. The leading ten clones occupy 0.73% of the sample.

With respect to this clone: The clone's antigen remains unknown. Qualities for individual bases were not recorded, and no much larger clone is one base off.

At diagnosis, tumor, uninvolved tumor-adjacent lung and peripheral blood were collected and then preserved as a mix of FFPE and fresh-frozen material. Blood samples were analyzed as peripheral blood mononuclear cells for TCR repertoire profiling. Here is what the overall study found, with its caveats: Because multi-region tumor sequencing was not performed, intratumor heterogeneity could not be ruled out. Of the top 100 tumor clones, a median of roughly 60 were detected in paired uninvolved adjacent lung; about 28 were also among that lung's top 100. Because the study design was exploratory, TCR variables were selected using unadjusted p-values without false-discovery rate correction. The highest T cell clonality was observed in uninvolved tumor-adjacent lung, where clonality exceeded that of tumor, suggesting that antigenic responses were more focused in uninvolved tumor-adjacent lung. Higher T cell density in blood was associated with longer overall survival, whereas higher clonality in adjacent lung was associated with shorter survival.

In this chain, TRBV7-6 is recombined with TRBJ2-1; 9 bases in the middle match TRBD2. The sample in question was peripheral blood, obtained before any cancer treatment. This TCR came from a woman aged 40-75 years with stage I lung adenocarcinoma. The encoded CDR3 is CASSPNPSSGISYNEQFF. The sequence in DNA is TGTGCCAGCAGCCCAAACCCCTCTAGCGGGATCTCCTACAATGAGCAGTTCTTC.